The source of this TCR beta chain is a study of Tregs in tolerant kidney transplant recipients. Assay used: immunoSEQ multiplex PCR; TCRdb lists only in-frame clones, some missing. The sample totals roughly 15,000 clones. Mixed chimerism was transient after nonmyeloablative marrow transplants from related graft donors. In regard to this clone: From the germline J gene comes the end of the CDR3, since the read stops 3 residues before it.

The length of the CDR3 is 14 residues. CDR1 is SEHNR, CDR2 FQNEAQ, per germline (reference sequence). V trimming: 5 bases; J trimming: 7 bases; junction bases outside the gene matches: 4. The rearrangement uses TRBV7-9 and TRBJ2-1; TRBD2 agrees at 11 bases. This receptor was identified in a human patient who received a combined kidney and bone marrow transplant. Some T cells may be transferred from the graft donor. Sample: CD8+ T cells from blood (PBMCs), taken 6 months after the transplant. The CDR3 region is CASSQASGRNEQFF. CDR3 DNA, as far as it was read: TGTGCCAGCAGCCAGGCTAGCGGGAGGAATGAG. The full variable domain, its missing parts supplied by reference TRBV7-9 and TRBJ2-1, is DTGVSQNPRHKITKRGQNVTFRCDPISEHNRLYWYRQTLGQGPEFLTYFQNEAQLEKSRLLSDRFSAERPKGSFSTLEIQRTEQGDSAMYLCASSQASGRNEQFFGPGTRLTVL.